Listed below are T cell receptor beta chains from one sample, sequenced in a study of cytomegalovirus exposure and HLA in healthy donors. Method: immunoSEQ multiplex PCR; TCRdb's copy keeps in-frame clones and lacks some. This sample yields approximately 240,000 clones, of which roughly 90% are seen a single time; around 1% belongs to the top ten. Sample: PBMCs. Every receptor here comes from a young woman in good health and CMV-seronegative. The CDR3 runs from the conserved cysteine through the conserved F or W. Fields, in order: J gene, V gene, clone size, D gene, CDR3 length, CDR3 DNA, CDR3 protein. A D gene is named only where the DNA matches it firmly. Clone sizes are given selectively: once, few, many, or a class where the clone is expanded.

j_gene: TRBJ1-1
v_gene: TRBV7-2
abundance: .
d_gene: .
len: 13
CDR3nt: TGTGCCAGCAACGTTGGGCCCTCCACTGAAGCTTTCTTT
CDR3aa: CASNVGPSTEAFF

j_gene: TRBJ2-7
v_gene: TRBV30
abundance: .
d_gene: .
len: 11
CDR3nt: TGTGCCTGGAGTTCAGGGGTGCTGCAGTACTTC
CDR3aa: CAWSSGVLQYF

j_gene: TRBJ1-2
v_gene: TRBV11-3
abundance: .
d_gene: .
len: 16
CDR3nt: TGTGCCAGCAGCTTAGGAGTACGGGGATTGAGCTATGGCTACACCTTC
CDR3aa: CASSLGVRGLSYGYTF

j_gene: TRBJ1-5
v_gene: TRBV19
abundance: .
d_gene: TRBD1
len: 16
CDR3nt: TGTGCCAGTAGTCCCCCAAATTGGGACAGCGGTCAGCCCCAGCATTTT
CDR3aa: CASSPPNWDSGQPQHF

j_gene: TRBJ1-2
v_gene: TRBV5-1
abundance: .
d_gene: TRBD1
len: 15
CDR3nt: TGCGCCAGCAGCTTGGGGGGACAGGGAGGCTATGGCTACACCTTC
CDR3aa: CASSLGGQGGYGYTF

j_gene: TRBJ2-5
v_gene: TRBV5-8
abundance: .
d_gene: TRBD1
len: 16
CDR3nt: TGTGCCAGCAGCCACCTGACAGGGGGCGGTCAAGAGACCCAGTACTTC
CDR3aa: CASSHLTGGGQETQYF

j_gene: TRBJ1-4
v_gene: TRBV5-1
abundance: .
d_gene: .
len: 17
CDR3nt: TGCGCCAGCAGCTTTTTTCTCCTCGGGGCAACTAATGAAAAACTGTTTTTT
CDR3aa: CASSFFLLGATNEKLFF

j_gene: TRBJ2-7
v_gene: TRBV6-5
abundance: few
d_gene: TRBD1
len: 15
CDR3nt: TGTGCCAGTAAGCAGCGGCAGGGGGCAGCCTACGAGCAGTACTTC
CDR3aa: CASKQRQGAAYEQYF

j_gene: TRBJ2-7
v_gene: TRBV5-1
abundance: .
d_gene: TRBD1
len: 15
CDR3nt: TGCGCCAGCAGCTTGGTCGGGACAGGGGTTTACGAGCAGTACTTC
CDR3aa: CASSLVGTGVYEQYF

j_gene: TRBJ1-3
v_gene: TRBV5-1
abundance: .
d_gene: .
len: 15
CDR3nt: TGCGCCAGCAGTTCCGCGGGGGATGGCGGAAACACCATATATTTT
CDR3aa: CASSSAGDGGNTIYF

j_gene: TRBJ2-5
v_gene: TRBV9
abundance: .
d_gene: TRBD1
len: 14
CDR3nt: TGTGCCAGCAGCGTAGCGACAGGGGGGGAGACCCAGTACTTC
CDR3aa: CASSVATGGETQYF

j_gene: TRBJ1-3
v_gene: TRBV25-1
abundance: .
d_gene: TRBD1
len: 15
CDR3nt: TGTGCCAGCAGTGACCCAGGGACAGGGGGAAACACCATATATTTT
CDR3aa: CASSDPGTGGNTIYF

j_gene: TRBJ2-7
v_gene: TRBV7-2
abundance: .
d_gene: .
len: 13
CDR3nt: TGTGCCAGCAGCTCTCCCTCTATCTACGAGCAGTACTTC
CDR3aa: CASSSPSIYEQYF

j_gene: TRBJ2-3
v_gene: TRBV7-9
abundance: .
d_gene: .
len: 17
CDR3nt: TGTGCCAGCAGCTTCGGGTCGGGGGGCGCTAGCACAGATACGCAGTATTTT
CDR3aa: CASSFGSGGASTDTQYF

j_gene: TRBJ1-1
v_gene: TRBV6-1
abundance: .
d_gene: TRBD1
len: 14
CDR3nt: TGTGCCAGCAGTGAGACAGGGGTGAGCACTGAAGCTTTCTTT
CDR3aa: CASSETGVSTEAFF

j_gene: TRBJ1-2
v_gene: TRBV10-2
abundance: .
d_gene: .
len: 14
CDR3nt: TGCGCCAGCAGTCGTGCACAGAAAAACTATGGCTACACCTTC
CDR3aa: CASSRAQKNYGYTF

j_gene: TRBJ2-5
v_gene: TRBV7-7
abundance: once
d_gene: .
len: 15
CDR3nt: TGTGCCAGCAGCTTGGGACTTCATTTCCAAGAGACCCAGTACTTC
CDR3aa: CASSLGLHFQETQYF

j_gene: TRBJ2-1
v_gene: TRBV11-3
abundance: .
d_gene: TRBD2
len: 17
CDR3nt: TGTGCCAGCAGCTTAGACTCCGCTAGCGGCTTTCACAATGAGCAGTTCTTC
CDR3aa: CASSLDSASGFHNEQFF

j_gene: TRBJ2-1
v_gene: TRBV9
abundance: .
d_gene: .
len: 15
CDR3nt: TGTGCCAGCAGCCCCAAGGGGGACTATCCCAATGAGCAGTTCTTC
CDR3aa: CASSPKGDYPNEQFF

j_gene: TRBJ2-2
v_gene: TRBV19
abundance: .
d_gene: .
len: 15
CDR3nt: TGTGCCAGTAGTATCATCGCAGGGGTGGACGGGGAGCTGTTTTTT
CDR3aa: CASSIIAGVDGELFF

j_gene: TRBJ2-7
v_gene: TRBV4-1
abundance: .
d_gene: .
len: 14
CDR3nt: TGCGCCAGCAGCCAAGATCAGGGGAGGGGAGAGCAGTACTTC
CDR3aa: CASSQDQGRGEQYF

j_gene: TRBJ2-7
v_gene: TRBV6-5
abundance: .
d_gene: .
len: 14
CDR3nt: TGTGCCAGCAGTTTTAATTCTGTTCCCTACGAGCAGTACTTC
CDR3aa: CASSFNSVPYEQYF

j_gene: TRBJ1-2
v_gene: TRBV9
abundance: .
d_gene: .
len: 14
CDR3nt: TGTGCCAGCAGCGTAGCGGCAGGCAACTATGGCTACACCTTC
CDR3aa: CASSVAAGNYGYTF

j_gene: TRBJ1-2
v_gene: TRBV13
abundance: .
d_gene: .
len: 15
CDR3nt: TGTGCCAGCAGCCGGCGGGGGCAGGGACCGTATGGCTACACCTTC
CDR3aa: CASSRRGQGPYGYTF